The 18 T cell receptor beta chains below were found in one sample sequenced in a study of blood T cell repertoires in COVID-19 (TCRdb year 2020). Preparation of the library involved the immunoSEQ multiplex PCR assay. TCRdb mirrors the immuneACCESS table, restricted to in-frame sequences. Some clones are absent from its copies; in checked studies, under half trace to an unresolved V gene, and the reason for the others is unknown. In all, the sample holds 250,000 to 350,000 clones, and 85% to 90% of those were seen once. The ten most abundant clones make up roughly 4% of the sample. The specimen was peripheral blood. All receptors come from a woman between 45 and 65 years old with active or convalescent COVID-19.

In regard to this clone: The junction shows a germline mismatch at one end, possibly a read error. The chain uses TRBV2 and TRBJ2-5, with 7 positions matching TRBD1. Looked up from germline, CDR1 is SNHLY and CDR2 is FYNNEI. This CDR3 has 11 amino acids. CDR3 region: CASSASRGQHF. In DNA form, the CDR3 reads TGTGCCAGCAGTGCCTCAAGGGGGCAGCACTTC.

This chain connects TRBV2 to TRBJ2-7; a weak D match, TRBD2 (6 bases). Trimming stripped 8 bases from V and 7 bases from J, with 21 bases between. The CDR3 runs 14 residues. The V gene's germline CDR1 is SNHLY and CDR2 FYNNEI. The CDR3 here is CASCPRVEGREQYF. CDR3 nucleotide sequence: TGTGCCAGCTGTCCTCGGGTGGAGGGGAGGGAGCAGTACTTC.

The V gene is TRBV24-1, the J gene TRBJ2-3; the match to TRBD2 covers 8 bases. This CDR3 has 17 residues. V lost 4 bases to trimming and J lost 1 base; unmatched junction nucleotides: 9. Germline CDR1 is KGHDR and CDR2 is SFDVKD. CDR3 DNA sequence: TGTGCCACCAGTGACATGGAACGGGAGGGTGGCACAGATACGCAGTATTTT. Its protein is CATSDMEREGGTDTQYF.

The V gene is TRBV4-1, the J gene TRBJ2-1, with 7 bases matching TRBD1. V was pared by 0 bases and J by 8 bases, with 10 bases of the junction left unmatched. CDR3 length: 16 residues. Germline V gene sequence: CDR1 MGHRA, CDR2 YSYEKL. CDR3 amino acids: CASSQDPGGTGHEQFF. CDR3 bases: TGCGCCAGCAGCCAAGATCCAGGGGGTACGGGGCATGAGCAGTTCTTC.

The rearrangement uses TRBV6-5 and TRBJ1-1; D is undetermined. Germline CDR1 is MNHEY and CDR2 is SVGAGI. Trimming took 7 bases from V and 0 from J, leaving 15 bases between them. The CDR3 extends over 15 amino acids. Here the CDR3 reads CASTIQAFMNTEAFF. The CDR3 nucleotides are TGTGCCAGCACCATTCAGGCATTTATGAACACTGAAGCTTTCTTT.

The chain employs TRBV11-2 and TRBJ2-7; 10 positions match TRBD2. The V segment lost 7 bases and the J segment 0 bases; nucleotides outside the gene matches: 6. This CDR3 spans 15 amino acids. Germline values: CDR1 SGHAT, CDR2 FQNNGV. In DNA form, the CDR3 reads TGTGCCAGCACGCGGACTAGCGGAAGCTCCTACGAGCAGTACTTC. Amino acids: CASTRTSGSSYEQYF.

The V gene is TRBV4-3, the J gene TRBJ2-3; 9 bases align to TRBD1. V trimming: 4 bases; J trimming: 6 bases; junction bases outside the gene matches: 8. The germline V gene has CDR1 LGHNA and CDR2 YSLEER. This CDR3 has 15 residues. Here the CDR3 reads CASSRAGTGSDTQYF. CDR3 nucleotide sequence: TGCGCCAGCAGCCGGGCCGGGACAGGGTCGGATACGCAGTATTTT.

The chain is built from TRBV12-3 or TRBV12-4 and TRBJ2-7; possible D gene TRBD1, 5 bases. The CDR3 spans 11 residues. Deletions cut 8 bases from V and 4 bases from J, with 9 bases between. The chain's CDR3 is CASQDTYEQYF. The CDR3, as DNA: TGTGCCAGCCAGGACACATACGAGCAGTACTTC.

A note on this clone: Other nucleotide sequences in the sample specify the same CDR3. V and J are TRBV18 and TRBJ2-5; 13 nucleotides match TRBD2. The V gene end was trimmed by 2 bases and the J gene end by 3 bases; junction bases not matched to a gene: 0. CDR1 and CDR2 (germline): KGHSH, LQKENI. The CDR3 loop spans 15 amino acids. The CDR3 sequence is CASSPGTSGEETQYF. CDR3 in DNA: TGTGCCAGCTCACCAGGGACTAGCGGGGAAGAGACCCAGTACTTC.

The chain recombines TRBV28 with TRBJ1-1, with D perhaps matching TRBD1 (5 bases). CDR1 and CDR2 from the germline V gene are MDHEN and SYDVKM. The V gene lost 3 bases and the J gene lost 1 base, with 15 bases spanning the gap. This CDR3 is built from 16 residues. Written as DNA, the CDR3 is TGTGCCAGCAGTTTTCGGGGAGGGACGGGGAACACTGAAGCTTTCTTT. It encodes CASSFRGGTGNTEAFF.

This chain connects TRBV20-1 to TRBJ2-5; D is unclear. The CDR3 loop spans 13 amino acids. In germline, CDR1 is DFQATT, CDR2 SNEGSKA (reference sequence). The V and J ends lost 3 bases and 2 bases respectively, with 10 bases between them. The CDR3 is CSASTLVQETQYF. CDR3 bases: TGCAGTGCTAGTACTCTAGTACAAGAGACCCAGTACTTC.

The chain has TRBV9 and TRBJ1-4; 10 positions match TRBD1. With V trimmed by 2 bases and J by 7 bases, 8 bases remained unmatched. The germline gives CDR1 SGDLS, CDR2 YYNGEE. The CDR3 has 16 residues. The DNA for the CDR3 is TGTGCCAGCAGCGTGGGAGGGACAGGGGTGGCTGAAAAACTGTTTTTT. Encoded protein: CASSVGGTGVAEKLFF.

The chain is built from TRBV28 and TRBJ2-7, with D maybe TRBD2 (6 bases). V lost 2 bases to trimming and J lost 4 bases, with 9 bases between them. The CDR3 spans 13 residues. Germline loops: CDR1 MDHEN, CDR2 SYDVKM. In nucleotides, the CDR3 is TGTGCCAGCAGTTTAGTTGCGGGGTACGAGCAGTACTTC. Translating it yields CASSLVAGYEQYF.

The chain combines TRBV5-1 with TRBJ2-6; 10 bases are a match to TRBD2. V trimming: 4 bases; J trimming: 3 bases; junction bases outside the gene matches: 16. Germline values: CDR1 SGHRS, CDR2 YFSETQ. This CDR3 comprises 20 residues. DNA of the CDR3: TGCGCCAGCAGCCCCAGGAGCGGGAGGGCTAGCGGGCGTGGGGCCAACGTCCTGACTTTC. As protein: CASSPRSGRASGRGANVLTF.

The chain carries TRBV7-2 and TRBJ1-2, with a weak D call TRBD1 (5 bases). The CDR3 contains 15 residues. Germline assignment: CDR1 SGHTA and CDR2 FQGNSA. Trimming cost V 5 bases and J 2 bases, with 15 bases left between them. CDR3 coding DNA: TGTGCCAGCAGCCGTAGACAGTCGTCCAACTATGGCTACACCTTC. Protein product: CASSRRQSSNYGYTF.

The genes are TRBV19 and TRBJ1-1, with TRBD1 matching over 7 bases. The trim removed 5 bases at V and 3 bases at J, leaving 9 bases unmatched. This CDR3 has 15 residues. CDR1 and CDR2 (germline): LNHDA, SQIVND (reference sequence). CDR3 protein: CASSARQGMDTEAFF. CDR3 DNA sequence: TGTGCCAGTAGTGCGAGACAGGGCATGGACACTGAAGCTTTCTTT.

The rearrangement uses TRBV30 and TRBJ2-5; D may be TRBD2 (5 bases). The ends were cut back, 8 bases at V and 5 bases at J, with 18 bases in the middle. The CDR3 consists of 13 residues. Germline CDR1 is GTSNPN and CDR2 is SVGIG (reference sequence). CDR3 bases: TGTGCCCTGGATATAGGAGGTTCTGAGACCCAGTACTTC. This codes for CALDIGGSETQYF.

The chain combines TRBV6-6 with TRBJ1-3; maybe TRBD1 (5 bases). The CDR3 totals 15 residues. Germline V gene lookup returns CDR1 MNHNY and CDR2 SVGAGI (reference sequence). V lost 6 bases to trimming and J lost 3 bases, with 15 bases between them. The CDR3 nucleotides read TGTGCCAGCAGCTATCCCGGGACTAATGGAAACACCATATATTTT. Amino acid sequence: CASSYPGTNGNTIYF.